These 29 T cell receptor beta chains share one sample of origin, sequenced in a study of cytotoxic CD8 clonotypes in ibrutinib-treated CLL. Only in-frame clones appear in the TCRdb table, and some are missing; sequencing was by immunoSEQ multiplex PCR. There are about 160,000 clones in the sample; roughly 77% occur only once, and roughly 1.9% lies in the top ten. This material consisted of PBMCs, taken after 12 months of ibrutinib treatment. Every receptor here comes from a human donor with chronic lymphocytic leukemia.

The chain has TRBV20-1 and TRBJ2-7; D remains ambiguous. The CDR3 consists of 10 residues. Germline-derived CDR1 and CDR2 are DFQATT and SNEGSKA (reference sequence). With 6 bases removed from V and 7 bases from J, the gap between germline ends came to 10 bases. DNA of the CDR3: TGCAGTGCCACCTCGATTGAGCAGTACTTC. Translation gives CSATSIEQYF.

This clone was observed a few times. The CDR3 sequence: CASSRTGDSTEQYF. The CDR3 DNA is TGTGCCAGTAGTCGGACAGGGGATTCCACCGAGCAGTACTTC. The rearrangement links TRBV19 to TRBJ2-7; 9 bases map to TRBD1. CDR3 size: 14 residues. Germline V CDR1 and CDR2: LNHDA, SQIVND (reference sequence). The V and J ends lost 5 bases and 6 bases, in that order; junction bases with no gene match: 8.

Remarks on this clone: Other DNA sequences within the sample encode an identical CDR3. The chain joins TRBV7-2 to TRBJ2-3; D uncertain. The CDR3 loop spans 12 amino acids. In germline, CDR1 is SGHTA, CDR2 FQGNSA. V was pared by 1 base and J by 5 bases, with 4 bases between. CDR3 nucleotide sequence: TGTGCCAGCAGCTTAGTAGGAGATACGCAGTATTTT. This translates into CASSLVGDTQYF.

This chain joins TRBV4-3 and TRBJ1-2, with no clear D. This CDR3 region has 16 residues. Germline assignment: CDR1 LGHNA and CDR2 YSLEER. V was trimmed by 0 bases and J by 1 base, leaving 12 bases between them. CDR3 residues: CASSQDSNTFNYGYTF. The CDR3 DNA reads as TGCGCCAGCAGCCAAGATTCGAACACCTTTAACTATGGCTACACCTTC.

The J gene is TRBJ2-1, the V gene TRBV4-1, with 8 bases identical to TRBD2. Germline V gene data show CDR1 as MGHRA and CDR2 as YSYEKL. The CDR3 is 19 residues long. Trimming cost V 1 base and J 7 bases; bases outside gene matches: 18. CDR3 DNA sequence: TGCGCCAGCAGCCAAGTAGGGAAAAGGGGCGGGAGGACCCCTAATGAGCAGTTCTTC. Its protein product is CASSQVGKRGGRTPNEQFF.

CDR3 residues: CASSLGGTGQFVQYF. The CDR3 DNA sequence: TGTGCCAGCAGCTTAGGAGGCACGGGACAATTCGTTCAGTACTTC. The rearrangement links TRBV7-2 to TRBJ2-4; weak D call: TRBD1 (6 bases). The length of the CDR3 is 15 residues. Between the trimmed V and J ends, which lost 1 base and 11 bases, there was a span of 18 bases. CDR1 is SGHTA, CDR2 FQGNSA, per germline. The variable domain in full, with the rest retrieved from reference TRBV7-2 and TRBJ2-4, is GAGVSQSPSNKVTEKGKDVELRCDPISGHTALYWYRQSLGQGLEFLIYFQGNSAPDKSGLPSDRFSAERTGGSVSTLTIQRTQQEDSAVYLCASSLGGTGQFVQYFGAGTRLSVL.

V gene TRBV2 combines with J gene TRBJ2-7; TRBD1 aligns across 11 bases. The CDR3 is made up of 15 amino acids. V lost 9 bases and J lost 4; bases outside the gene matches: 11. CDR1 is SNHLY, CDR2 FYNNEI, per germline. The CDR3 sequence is CASCYRTGGSYEQYF. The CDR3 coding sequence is TGTGCCAGTTGTTATAGGACAGGGGGCTCGTACGAGCAGTACTTC.

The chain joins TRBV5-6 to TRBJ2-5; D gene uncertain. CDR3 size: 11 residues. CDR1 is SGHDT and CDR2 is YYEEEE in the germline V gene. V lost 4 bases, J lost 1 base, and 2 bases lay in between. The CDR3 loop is CASSVQETQYF. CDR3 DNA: TGTGCCAGCAGCGTCCAAGAGACCCAGTACTTC.

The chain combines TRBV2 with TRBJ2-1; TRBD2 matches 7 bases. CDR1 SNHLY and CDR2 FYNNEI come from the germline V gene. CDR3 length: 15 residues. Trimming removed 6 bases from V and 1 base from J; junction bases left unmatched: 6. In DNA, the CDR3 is TGTGCCAGCAGGCAGCAGGGACTATCCTACAATGAGCAGTTCTTC. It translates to CASRQQGLSYNEQFF.

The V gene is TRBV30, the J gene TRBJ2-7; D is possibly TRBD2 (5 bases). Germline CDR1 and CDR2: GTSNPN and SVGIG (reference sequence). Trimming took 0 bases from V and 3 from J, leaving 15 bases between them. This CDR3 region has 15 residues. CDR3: CAWSVRLAFVYEQYF. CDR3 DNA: TGTGCCTGGAGTGTAAGGCTAGCCTTTGTCTACGAGCAGTACTTC.

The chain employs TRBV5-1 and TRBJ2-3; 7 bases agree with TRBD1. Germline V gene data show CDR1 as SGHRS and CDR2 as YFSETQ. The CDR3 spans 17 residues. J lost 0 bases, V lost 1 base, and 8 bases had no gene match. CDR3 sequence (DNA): TGCGCCAGCAGCTTGACCGGGACAGATACTAGCACAGATACGCAGTATTTT. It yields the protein CASSLTGTDTSTDTQYF. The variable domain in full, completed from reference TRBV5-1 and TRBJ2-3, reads KAGVTQTPRYLIKTRGQQVTLSCSPISGHRSVSWYQQTPGQGLQFLFEYFSETQRNKGNFPGRFSGRQFSNSRSEMNVSTLELGDSALYLCASSLTGTDTSTDTQYFGPGTRLTVL.

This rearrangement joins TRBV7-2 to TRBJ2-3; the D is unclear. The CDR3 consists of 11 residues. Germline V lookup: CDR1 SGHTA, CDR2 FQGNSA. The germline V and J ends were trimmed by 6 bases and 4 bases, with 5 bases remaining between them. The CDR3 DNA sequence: TGTGCCAGCAGGGTAGCAGATACGCAGTATTTT. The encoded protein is CASRVADTQYF.

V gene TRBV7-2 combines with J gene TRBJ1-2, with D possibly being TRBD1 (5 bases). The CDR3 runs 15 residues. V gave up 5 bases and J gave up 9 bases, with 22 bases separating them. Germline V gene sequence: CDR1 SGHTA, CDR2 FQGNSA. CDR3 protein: CASSAKRRGIRSYTF. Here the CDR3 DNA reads TGTGCCAGCAGCGCGAAGAGGAGGGGAATTAGGAGCTACACCTTC. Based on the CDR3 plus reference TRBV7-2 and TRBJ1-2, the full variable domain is GAGVSQSPSNKVTEKGKDVELRCDPISGHTALYWYRQSLGQGLEFLIYFQGNSAPDKSGLPSDRFSAERTGGSVSTLTIQRTQQEDSAVYLCASSAKRRGIRSYTFGSGTRLTVV.

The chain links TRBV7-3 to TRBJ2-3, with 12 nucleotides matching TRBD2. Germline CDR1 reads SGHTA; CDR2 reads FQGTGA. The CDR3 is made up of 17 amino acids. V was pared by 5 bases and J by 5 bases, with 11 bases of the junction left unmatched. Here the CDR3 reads CASSARPSGGAGDTQYF. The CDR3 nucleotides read TGTGCCAGCAGCGCGCGCCCTAGCGGGGGGGCCGGAGATACGCAGTATTTT.

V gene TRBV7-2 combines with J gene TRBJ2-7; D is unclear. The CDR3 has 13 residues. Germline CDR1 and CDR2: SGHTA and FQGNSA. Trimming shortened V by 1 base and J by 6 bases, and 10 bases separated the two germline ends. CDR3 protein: CASSLGPQGEQYF. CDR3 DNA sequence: TGTGCCAGCAGCTTAGGACCCCAAGGCGAGCAGTACTTC.

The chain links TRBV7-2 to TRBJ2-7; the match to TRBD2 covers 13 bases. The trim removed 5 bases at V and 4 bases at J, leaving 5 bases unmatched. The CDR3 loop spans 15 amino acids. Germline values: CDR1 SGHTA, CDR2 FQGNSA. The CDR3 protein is CASSGRTSGRYEQYF. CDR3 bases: TGTGCCAGCAGCGGGAGGACTAGCGGGAGATACGAGCAGTACTTC. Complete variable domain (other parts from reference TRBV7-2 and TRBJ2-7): GAGVSQSPSNKVTEKGKDVELRCDPISGHTALYWYRQSLGQGLEFLIYFQGNSAPDKSGLPSDRFSAERTGGSVSTLTIQRTQQEDSAVYLCASSGRTSGRYEQYFGPGTRLTVT.

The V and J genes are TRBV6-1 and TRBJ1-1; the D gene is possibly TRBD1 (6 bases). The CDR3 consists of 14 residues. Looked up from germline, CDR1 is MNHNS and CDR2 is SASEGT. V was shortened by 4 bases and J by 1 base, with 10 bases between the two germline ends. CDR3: CASSVLGGNTEAFF. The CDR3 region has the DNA TGTGCCAGCAGTGTGCTAGGGGGGAACACTGAAGCTTTCTTT.

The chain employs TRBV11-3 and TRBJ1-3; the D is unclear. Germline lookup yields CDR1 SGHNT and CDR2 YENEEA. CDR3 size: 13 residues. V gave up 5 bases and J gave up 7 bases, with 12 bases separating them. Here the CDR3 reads CASSPDTGNTIYF. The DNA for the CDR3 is TGTGCCAGCAGCCCCGATACCGGGAACACCATATATTTT.

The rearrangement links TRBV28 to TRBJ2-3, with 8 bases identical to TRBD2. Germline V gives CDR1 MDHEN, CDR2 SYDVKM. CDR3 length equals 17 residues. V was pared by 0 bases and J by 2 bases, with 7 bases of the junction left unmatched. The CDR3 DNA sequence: TGTGCCAGCAGTTTATGGGGCGCGGGGGGAGTCACAGATACGCAGTATTTT. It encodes CASSLWGAGGVTDTQYF.

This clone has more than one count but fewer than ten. CDR3 DNA sequence: TGTGCCAGCAGCATACAGGAGTATAATTCACCCCTCCACTTT. Its protein product is CASSIQEYNSPLHF. The chain joins TRBV5-5 to TRBJ1-6; D is possibly TRBD1 (5 bases). The CDR3 is 14 residues long. The V end was cut by 4 bases, the J end by 4 bases, with 9 bases between. Germline V gene sequence: CDR1 SGHKS, CDR2 YYEKEE (reference sequence).

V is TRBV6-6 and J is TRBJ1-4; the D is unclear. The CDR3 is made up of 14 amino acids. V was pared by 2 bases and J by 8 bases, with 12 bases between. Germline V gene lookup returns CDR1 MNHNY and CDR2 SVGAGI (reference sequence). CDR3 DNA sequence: TGTGCCAGCAGTTACAGGGCGAATACAGAAAAACTGTTTTTT. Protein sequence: CASSYRANTEKLFF.

CDR3 in amino acids: CASSLAGDRYTF. The CDR3 coding sequence is TGTGCCAGCAGCTTGGCGGGGGACCGCTACACCTTC. The J gene is TRBJ1-2, the V gene TRBV7-9; D perhaps matches TRBD1 (5 bases). V was trimmed by 3 bases and J by 9 bases, leaving 11 bases between them. The CDR3 runs 12 residues. Per the germline V gene, CDR1 is SEHNR and CDR2 is FQNEAQ (reference sequence).

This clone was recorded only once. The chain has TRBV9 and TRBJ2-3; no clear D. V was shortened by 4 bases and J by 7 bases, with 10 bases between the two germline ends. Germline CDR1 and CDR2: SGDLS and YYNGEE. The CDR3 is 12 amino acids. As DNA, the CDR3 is TGTGCCAGCAGCCTCGATAAAAATACGCAGTATTTT. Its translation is CASSLDKNTQYF.

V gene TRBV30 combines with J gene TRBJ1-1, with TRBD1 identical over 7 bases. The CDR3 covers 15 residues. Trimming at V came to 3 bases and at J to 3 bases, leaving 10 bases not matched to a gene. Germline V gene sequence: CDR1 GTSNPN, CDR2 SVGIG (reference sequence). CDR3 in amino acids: CAWRPNRGLDTEAFF. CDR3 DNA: TGTGCCTGGAGGCCCAACAGGGGATTGGACACTGAAGCTTTCTTT.

CDR3 nucleotides: TGTGCCAGCAGCCCTGGGGTGGTTTATGAAGCTTTCTTT. This encodes CASSPGVVYEAFF. V usage is TRBV7-9 and J usage is TRBJ1-1; D is unclear. The CDR3 contains 13 residues. The germline gives CDR1 SEHNR, CDR2 FQNEAQ (reference sequence). Trimming left V 5 bases short and J 7 bases short, with 14 bases between.

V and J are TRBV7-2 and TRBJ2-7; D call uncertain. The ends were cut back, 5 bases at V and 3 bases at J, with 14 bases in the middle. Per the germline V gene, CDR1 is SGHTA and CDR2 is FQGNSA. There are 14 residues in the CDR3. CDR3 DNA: TGTGCCAGCAGCATAAACGGTCCTGTCTACGAGCAGTACTTC. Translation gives CASSINGPVYEQYF.

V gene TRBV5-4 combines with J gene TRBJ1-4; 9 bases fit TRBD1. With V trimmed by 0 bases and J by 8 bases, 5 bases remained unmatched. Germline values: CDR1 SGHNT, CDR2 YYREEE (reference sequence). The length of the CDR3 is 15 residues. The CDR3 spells CASSLAGGTGEKLFF. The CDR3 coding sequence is TGTGCCAGCAGCTTGGCTGGGGGGACAGGGGAAAAACTGTTTTTT.

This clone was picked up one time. The CDR3 region has the DNA TGTGCCAGCAGCTTGGGGACTAGCGGTTCTAGAGATACGCAGTATTTT. Translating it yields CASSLGTSGSRDTQYF. The rearrangement uses TRBV7-2 and TRBJ2-3; 11 bases match TRBD2. Trimming at V came to 3 bases and at J to 5 bases, leaving 7 bases not matched to a gene. CDR1 is SGHTA and CDR2 is FQGNSA in the germline V gene. This CDR3 comprises 16 residues.

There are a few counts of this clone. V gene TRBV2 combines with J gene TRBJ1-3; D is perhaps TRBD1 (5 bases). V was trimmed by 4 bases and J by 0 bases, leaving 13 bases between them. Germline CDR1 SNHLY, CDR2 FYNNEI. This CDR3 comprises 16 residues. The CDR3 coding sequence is TGTGCCAGCAGTGGGGGGACGTTAAGCTCTGGAAACACCATATATTTT. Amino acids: CASSGGTLSSGNTIYF.